This is a list of T cell receptor beta chains from one sample in a study of beta chain features in type 1 diabetes. The data were produced by immunoSEQ multiplex PCR, yet TCRdb's version contains in-frame clones alone and is incomplete. The data contain about 180,000 clones, approximately 13% of them singletons. Sample: central memory CD4+ T cells from blood. Source of these receptors: a woman between 18 and 30 years old in good health. CDR3s include the opening cysteine and the closing phenylalanine or tryptophan. Fields, in order: D gene, V gene, J gene, clone size, CDR3 DNA, CDR3 protein. The D gene is left open where the match is weak. Only some rows state a clone size, as once, few, many or a class for expanded clones.

TRBD2,TRBV4-2,TRBJ2-1,few,TGTGCCAGCAGCCAATCCGGACTAGCGGGAGGTACCTCCTACAATGAGCAGTTCTTC,CASSQSGLAGGTSYNEQFF
TRBD2,TRBV11-2,TRBJ2-1,-,TGTGCCAGCAGCTTAAGACTAGCGGGAGTCTACAATGAGCAGTTCTTC,CASSLRLAGVYNEQFF
-,TRBV14,TRBJ1-4,-,TGTGCCAGCAGCCAAACTTGGACAGAGGGAAAACTGTTTTTT,CASSQTWTEGKLFF
-,TRBV20-1,TRBJ1-1,-,TGCAGAGCAGGGACTTTTGAAGCTTTCTTT,CRAGTFEAFF
-,TRBV7-2,TRBJ2-5,few,TGTGCCAGCAGCAGCGGTCGGGGGACCCAGTACTTC,CASSSGRGTQYF
-,TRBV11-2,TRBJ2-5,-,TGTGCCAGCAGCTTAATGGGACACGGCCAAGAGACCCAGTACTTC,CASSLMGHGQETQYF
-,TRBV9,TRBJ2-1,-,TGTGCCAGCAGCGTAGTTCTTGACAGAAATGAGCAGTTCTTC,CASSVVLDRNEQFF
-,TRBV27,TRBJ2-7,few,TGTGCCAGCAGTCCACCCGGGGTCACTTACGAGCAGTACTTC,CASSPPGVTYEQYF
TRBD1,TRBV9,TRBJ2-5,few,TGTGCCAGCAGCGTAGCTTGGGACAGGGCCCTAGAGACCCAGTACTTC,CASSVAWDRALETQYF
-,TRBV27,TRBJ2-3,-,TGTGCCAGCAGTGAGACACGAGCAGATACGCAGTATTTT,CASSETRADTQYF
-,TRBV4-3,TRBJ2-3,-,TGCGCCAGCAGCCAAGACTGGGCGACAAGGGGGATAGATACGCAGTATTTT,CASSQDWATRGIDTQYF
-,TRBV5-1,TRBJ2-1,few,TGCGCCAGCAGCTTGGACTCCCGCTACAATGAGCAGTTCTTC,CASSLDSRYNEQFF
TRBD2,TRBV11-3,TRBJ2-1,few,TGTGCCAGCAGCTCCGGGACTAGTTCCTACAATGAGCAGTTCTTC,CASSSGTSSYNEQFF
TRBD2,TRBV7-3,TRBJ2-3,few,TGTGCCAGCAGCCCTATAGCGGGATGGTCAGATACGCAGTATTTT,CASSPIAGWSDTQYF
TRBD2,TRBV29-1,TRBJ2-1,-,TGCAGCGTGGGGACTAGCGGGACTTACAATGAGCAGTTCTTC,CSVGTSGTYNEQFF
TRBD2,TRBV6-5,TRBJ2-2,few,TGTGCCAGCAGATTGACTAGCGTATACACCGGGGAGCTGTTTTTT,CASRLTSVYTGELFF
TRBD1,TRBV6-5,TRBJ1-4,-,TGTGCCAGCAGTCGGGGACAGACTAATGAAAAACTGTTTTTT,CASSRGQTNEKLFF
-,TRBV15,TRBJ2-1,-,TGTGCCACCCGCGGAGGACTCTCCTACAATGAGCAGTTCTTC,CATRGGLSYNEQFF
-,TRBV7-2,TRBJ2-6,-,TGTGCCAGCGGCTCAACTCCGCGGGTGGGCTCTGGGGCCAACGTCCTGACTTTC,CASGSTPRVGSGANVLTF
TRBD2,TRBV28,TRBJ2-1,many,TGTGCCAGTGTTTGGACTAGCGGGAGAAATGAGCAGTTCTTC,CASVWTSGRNEQFF
TRBD2,TRBV19,TRBJ2-1,few,TGTGCCAGTAGTCGTCTAGCGGGCGCCAACAATGAGCAGTTCTTC,CASSRLAGANNEQFF
TRBD2,TRBV10-1,TRBJ2-3,few,TGCGCCAGCAGTGAGTCGAGCGTCCTAGCGGGACGCGAAGATACGCAGTATTTT,CASSESSVLAGREDTQYF
-,TRBV28,TRBJ1-1,-,TGTGCCAGCAGTTTAGATTTCCGGACTGAAGCTTTCTTT,CASSLDFRTEAFF
TRBD1,TRBV7-2,TRBJ1-5,few,TGTGCCAGCAGCTTCTCAGGGGGCCATCAGCCCCAGCATTTT,CASSFSGGHQPQHF
-,TRBV9,TRBJ2-2,-,TGTGCCAGCAGCCAGAGGGTCCGTATTCTTTCGAACACCGGGGAGCTGTTTTTT,CASSQRVRILSNTGELFF
-,TRBV5-1,TRBJ1-2,few,TGCGCCAGCAGCTTGTCGTCGGCAGAGCCAGGGGGCTACACCTTC,CASSLSSAEPGGYTF
TRBD1,TRBV15,TRBJ2-5,-,TGTGCCACCAGCAGAGACGGGACAGGTAAAGAGACCCAGTACTTC,CATSRDGTGKETQYF